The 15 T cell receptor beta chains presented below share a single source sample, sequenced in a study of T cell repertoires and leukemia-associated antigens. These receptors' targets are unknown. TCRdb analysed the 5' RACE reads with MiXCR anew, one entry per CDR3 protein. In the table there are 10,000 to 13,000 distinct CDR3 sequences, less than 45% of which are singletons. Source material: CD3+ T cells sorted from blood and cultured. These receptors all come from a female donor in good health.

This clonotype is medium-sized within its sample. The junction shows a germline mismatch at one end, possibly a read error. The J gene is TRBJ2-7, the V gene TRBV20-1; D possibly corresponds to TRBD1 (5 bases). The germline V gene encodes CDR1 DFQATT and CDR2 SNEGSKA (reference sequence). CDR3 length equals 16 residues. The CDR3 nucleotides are TGCAGTGCTAGACCGCATTTTATGGGGCGATCCTTCGAGCAGTACTTC. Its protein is CSARPHFMGRSFEQYF.

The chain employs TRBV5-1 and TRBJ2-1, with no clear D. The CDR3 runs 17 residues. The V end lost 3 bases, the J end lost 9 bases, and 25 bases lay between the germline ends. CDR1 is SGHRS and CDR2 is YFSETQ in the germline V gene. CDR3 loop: CASSSPPIAGVSVEQFF. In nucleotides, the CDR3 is TGCGCCAGCAGCTCTCCCCCCATAGCAGGAGTAAGTGTTGAGCAGTTCTTC.

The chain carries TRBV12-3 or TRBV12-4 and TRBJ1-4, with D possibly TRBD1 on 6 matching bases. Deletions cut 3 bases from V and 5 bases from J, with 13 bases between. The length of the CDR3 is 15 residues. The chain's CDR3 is CASSFPGGANEKLFF. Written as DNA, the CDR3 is TGTGCCAGCAGTTTCCCTGGGGGGGCGAATGAAAAACTGTTTTTT.

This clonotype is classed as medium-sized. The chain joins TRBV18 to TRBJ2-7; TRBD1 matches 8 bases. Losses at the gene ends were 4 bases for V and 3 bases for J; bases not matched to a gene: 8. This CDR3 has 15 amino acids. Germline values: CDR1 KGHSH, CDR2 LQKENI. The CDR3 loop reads CASSLGQGQGYEQYF. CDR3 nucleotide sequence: TGTGCCAGCTCACTCGGACAGGGCCAGGGCTACGAGCAGTACTTC.

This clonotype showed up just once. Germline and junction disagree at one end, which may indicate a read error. CDR3 DNA: TGCGCCAGCATCTTGGGTCCCCGGGGAGTAGATACGCAGTATTTT. Translating gives CASILGPRGVDTQYF. The chain couples TRBV5-1 to TRBJ2-3; maybe TRBD2 (5 bases). This CDR3 spans 15 amino acids. Germline CDR1 reads SGHRS; CDR2 reads YFSETQ.

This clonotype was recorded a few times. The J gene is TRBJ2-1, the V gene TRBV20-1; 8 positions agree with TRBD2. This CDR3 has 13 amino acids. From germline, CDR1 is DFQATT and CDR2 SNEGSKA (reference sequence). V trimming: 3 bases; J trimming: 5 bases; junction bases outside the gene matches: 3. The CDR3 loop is CSASGRANNEQFF. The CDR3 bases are TGCAGTGCTAGCGGGAGGGCAAACAATGAGCAGTTCTTC.

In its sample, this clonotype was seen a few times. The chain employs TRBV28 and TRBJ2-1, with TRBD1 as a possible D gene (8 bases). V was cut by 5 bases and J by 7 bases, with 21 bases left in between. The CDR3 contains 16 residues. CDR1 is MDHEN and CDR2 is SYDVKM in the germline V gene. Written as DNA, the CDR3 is TGTGCCAGCAGTAAGAGACAGGGGCGGGGGCTTAATGAGCAGTTCTTC. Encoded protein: CASSKRQGRGLNEQFF.

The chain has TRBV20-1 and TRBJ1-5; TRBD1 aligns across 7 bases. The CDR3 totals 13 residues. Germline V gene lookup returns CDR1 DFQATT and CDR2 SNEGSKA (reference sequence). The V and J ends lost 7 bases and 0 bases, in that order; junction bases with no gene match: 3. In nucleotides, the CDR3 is TGCAGTGTAGGGGGCCTTAGCAATCAGCCCCAGCATTTT. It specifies CSVGGLSNQPQHF.

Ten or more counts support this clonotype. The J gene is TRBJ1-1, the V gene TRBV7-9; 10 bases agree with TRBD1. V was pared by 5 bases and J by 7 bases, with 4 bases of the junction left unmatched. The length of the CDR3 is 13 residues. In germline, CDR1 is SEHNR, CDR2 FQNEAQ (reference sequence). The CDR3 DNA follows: TGTGCCAGCAGCCCCCGGGACAGGGGTGAAGCTTTCTTT. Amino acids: CASSPRDRGEAFF.

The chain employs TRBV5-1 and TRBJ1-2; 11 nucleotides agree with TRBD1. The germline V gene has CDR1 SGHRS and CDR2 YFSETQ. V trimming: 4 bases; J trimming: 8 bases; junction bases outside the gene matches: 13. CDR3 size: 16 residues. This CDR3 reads CASSLDGGGTGGGYTF. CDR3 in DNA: TGCGCCAGCAGCCTGGATGGCGGAGGGACAGGGGGAGGCTACACCTTC.

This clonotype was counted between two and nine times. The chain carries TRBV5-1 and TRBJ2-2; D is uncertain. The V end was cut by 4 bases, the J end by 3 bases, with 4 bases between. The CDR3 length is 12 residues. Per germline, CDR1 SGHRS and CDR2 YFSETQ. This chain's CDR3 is CASSQHTGELFF. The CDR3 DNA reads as TGCGCCAGCAGCCAACACACCGGGGAGCTGTTTTTT.

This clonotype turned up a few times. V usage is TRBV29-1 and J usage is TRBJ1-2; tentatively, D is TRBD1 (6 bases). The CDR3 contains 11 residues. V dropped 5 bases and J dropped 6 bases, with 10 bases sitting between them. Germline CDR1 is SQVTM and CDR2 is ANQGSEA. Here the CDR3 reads CSVTRQDGYTF. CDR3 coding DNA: TGCAGCGTTACTCGACAGGATGGCTACACCTTC.

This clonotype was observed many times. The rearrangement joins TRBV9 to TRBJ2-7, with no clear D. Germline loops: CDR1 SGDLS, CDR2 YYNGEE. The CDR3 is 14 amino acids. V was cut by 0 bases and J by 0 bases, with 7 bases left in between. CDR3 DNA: TGTGCCAGCAGCGTAGCCTCGGGCTCCTACGAGCAGTACTTC. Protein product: CASSVASGSYEQYF.

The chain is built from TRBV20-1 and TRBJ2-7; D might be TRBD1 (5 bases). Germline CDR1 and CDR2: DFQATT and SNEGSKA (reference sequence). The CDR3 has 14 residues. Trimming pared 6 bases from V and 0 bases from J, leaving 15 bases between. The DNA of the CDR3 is TGCAGTGCCCCAGGGTCTCCTAGCTCCTACGAGCAGTACTTC. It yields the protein CSAPGSPSSYEQYF.

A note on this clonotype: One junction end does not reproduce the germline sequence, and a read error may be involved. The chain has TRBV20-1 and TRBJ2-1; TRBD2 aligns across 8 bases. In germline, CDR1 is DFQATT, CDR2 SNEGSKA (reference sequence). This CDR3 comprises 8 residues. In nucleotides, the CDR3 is TGCAGTGCTTCCGCGGGGGGCTTC. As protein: CSASAGGF.